This record covers a single T cell receptor beta chain. Stated treatment: randomized to nivolumab then ipilimumab (arm A) or the reverse (arm B). No patient had prior DNA-damaging chemotherapy. From thawed PBMCs, live CD3+CD8+ cells negative for CD19 and CD56 were sorted. The data were taken from a study of sequential checkpoint blockade in melanoma. Study information: Randomization was 1:1 between first-line nivolumab→ipilimumab and ipilimumab→nivolumab.

V gave up 5 bases and J gave up 6 bases, with 11 bases separating them. Germline V lookup: CDR1 SGHVS, CDR2 FQNEAQ. The length of the CDR3 is 13 residues. The method was immunoSEQ multiplex PCR; TCRdb's version includes in-frame clones alone and lacks a portion of them. The table lists some 18,000 clones, roughly three quarters of them singletons. This sequence joins TRBV7-8 and TRBJ1-5; D may be TRBD1 (5 bases). The TCR originated in a human donor with melanoma. Sequenced here: CD8+ T cells sorted from blood (inferred from file names), sampled from a patient given nivolumab and ipilimumab in sequence. CDR3 region: CASSRGVGQPQHF. DNA of the CDR3: TGTGCCAGCAGCCGGGGGGTGGGTCAGCCCCAGCATTTT.